This entry is about one T cell receptor beta chain. Germline CDR1 SEHNR, CDR2 FQNEAQ (reference sequence). There are 15 residues in the CDR3. The V and J ends lost 1 base and 5 bases, in that order; junction bases with no gene match: 4. These data come from a study of blood T cell repertoires in COVID-19. Across the whole study: The United States, Italy and Spain were the sources of the acute and convalescent COVID-19 samples. The cDNA or gDNA used as material had been derived from T cells, B-cell-depleted T cells, or PBMCs.

Profiled with immunoSEQ multiplex PCR; TCRdb holds only in-frame clones, not every one. The sample lists about 300,000 clones, under 90% occurring once. The sample taken for sequencing was PBMCs or T cells enriched from blood (not recorded which). This receptor was identified in a woman between 18 and 29 years old who had recovered from COVID-19. The chain is built from TRBV7-9 and TRBJ1-5, with TRBD1 matching over 8 bases. CDR3 in amino acids: CASSLVGTGDQPQHF. The DNA of the CDR3 is TGTGCCAGCAGCTTAGTCGGGACAGGAGATCAGCCCCAGCATTTT.